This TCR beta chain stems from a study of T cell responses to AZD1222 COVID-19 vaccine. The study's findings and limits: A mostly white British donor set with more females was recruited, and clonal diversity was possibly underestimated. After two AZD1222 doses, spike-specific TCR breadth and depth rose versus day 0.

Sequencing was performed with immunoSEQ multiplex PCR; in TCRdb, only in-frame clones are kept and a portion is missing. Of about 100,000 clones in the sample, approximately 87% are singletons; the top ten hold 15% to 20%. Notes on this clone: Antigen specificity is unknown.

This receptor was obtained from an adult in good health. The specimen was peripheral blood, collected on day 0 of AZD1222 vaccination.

In DNA, the CDR3 is TGTGCCAGCAGCCTCCTAGCGGGACCCTCCTACAATGAGCAGTTCTTC. This sequence encodes CASSLLAGPSYNEQFF. This chain joins TRBV2 and TRBJ2-1; 9 bases map to TRBD2. Germline CDR1 reads SNHLY; CDR2 reads FYNNEI. The CDR3 sequence is 16 residues long. The V gene end was trimmed by 6 bases and the J gene end by 0 bases; junction bases not matched to a gene: 6. Full variable domain (remainder filled in from reference TRBV2 and TRBJ2-1): EPEVTQTPSHQVTQMGQEVILRCVPISNHLYFYWYRQILGQKVEFLVSFYNNEISEKSEIFDDQFSVERPDGSNFTLKIRSTKLEDSAMYFCASSLLAGPSYNEQFFGPGTRLTVL.